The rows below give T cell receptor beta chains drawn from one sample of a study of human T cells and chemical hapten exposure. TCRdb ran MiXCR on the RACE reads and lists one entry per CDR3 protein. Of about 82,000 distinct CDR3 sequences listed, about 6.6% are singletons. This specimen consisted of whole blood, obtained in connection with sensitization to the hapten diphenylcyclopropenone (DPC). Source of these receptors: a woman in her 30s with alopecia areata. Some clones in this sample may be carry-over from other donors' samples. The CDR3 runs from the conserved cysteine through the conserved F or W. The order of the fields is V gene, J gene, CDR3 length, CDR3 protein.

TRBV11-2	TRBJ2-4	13	CASSLDLLGSVHF
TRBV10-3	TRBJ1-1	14	CAISITGRGTEAFF
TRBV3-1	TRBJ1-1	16	CASSQETDRSFTEAFF
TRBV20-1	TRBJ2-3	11	CSARGESAQYF
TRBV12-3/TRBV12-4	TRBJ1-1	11	CASSSHTEAFF
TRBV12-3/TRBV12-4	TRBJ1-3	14	CASRAPNSGNTIYF
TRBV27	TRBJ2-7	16	CASSFRGLAASYEQYF
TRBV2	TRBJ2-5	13	CASRRDYQETQYF
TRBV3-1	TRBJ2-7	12	CASSHGGYEQYF
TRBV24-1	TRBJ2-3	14	CATSENGQADTQYF
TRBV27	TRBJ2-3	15	CASSFLAGGADTQYF
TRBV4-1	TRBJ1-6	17	CASSQDLPDLNNSPLHF
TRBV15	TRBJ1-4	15	CATSSTGGGNEKLFF
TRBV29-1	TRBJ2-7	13	CSVGRGLGGEQYF
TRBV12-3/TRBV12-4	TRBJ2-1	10	CASMGGRQFF
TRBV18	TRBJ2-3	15	CASSPTSGTTDTQYF
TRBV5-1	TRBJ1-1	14	CASGNFEDRGQAFF
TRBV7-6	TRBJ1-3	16	CASSLLSVTSGNTIYF
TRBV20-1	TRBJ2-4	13	CSACAGDPNIQYF
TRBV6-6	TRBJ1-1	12	CASTQMNTEAFF
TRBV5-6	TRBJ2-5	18	CASSLLGLAGVDQETQYF
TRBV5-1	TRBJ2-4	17	CASSLRDRAGGKNIQYF
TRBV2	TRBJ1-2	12	CASSPKDYGYTF
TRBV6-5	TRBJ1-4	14	CASSKGARGQTLFF
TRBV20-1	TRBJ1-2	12	CSARIGTIGYTF
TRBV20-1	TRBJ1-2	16	CSARDLRTGSNYGYTF
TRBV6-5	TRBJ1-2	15	CASSYGTDLNYGYTF
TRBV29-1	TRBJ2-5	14	CSVGSVNSGETQYF
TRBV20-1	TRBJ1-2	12	CSASAGGYGDTF